This T cell receptor (beta chain) was obtained from a study of blood T cell repertoires in COVID-19. Study at large: Sample material is recorded as cDNA or gDNA derived from T cells, B-cell-depleted T cells, or PBMCs.

Authors' methods: The authors estimated nucleated cell counts from reference gene primer amplification. Here immunoSEQ multiplex PCR was the method, and the copy in TCRdb shows in-frame clones only, minus some. The V and J calls and clone size are taken from that table; D and trimming were inferred from the DNA. This table holds some 290,000 clones, nearly 90% found once. V shed 5 bases and J shed 0 bases, with 11 bases lying between them. The CDR3 is 15 amino acids. Germline V lookup: CDR1 SGHTA, CDR2 FQGNSA. Seattle cases were enrolled at active infection and followed longitudinally. The specimen sequenced was peripheral blood. The clonotype comes from a woman between 40 and 55 years old with COVID-19, enrolled during active disease. The chain employs TRBV7-2 and TRBJ2-4, with D perhaps matching TRBD1 (6 bases). The CDR3, as DNA: TGTGCCAGCAGCGTTCAGGGGACAGCCAAAAACATTCAGTACTTC. It translates to CASSVQGTAKNIQYF. The full variable domain, with the rest looked up from reference TRBV7-2 and TRBJ2-4, is GAGVSQSPSNKVTEKGKDVELRCDPISGHTALYWYRQSLGQGLEFLIYFQGNSAPDKSGLPSDRFSAERTGGSVSTLTIQRTQQEDSAVYLCASSVQGTAKNIQYFGAGTRLSVL.